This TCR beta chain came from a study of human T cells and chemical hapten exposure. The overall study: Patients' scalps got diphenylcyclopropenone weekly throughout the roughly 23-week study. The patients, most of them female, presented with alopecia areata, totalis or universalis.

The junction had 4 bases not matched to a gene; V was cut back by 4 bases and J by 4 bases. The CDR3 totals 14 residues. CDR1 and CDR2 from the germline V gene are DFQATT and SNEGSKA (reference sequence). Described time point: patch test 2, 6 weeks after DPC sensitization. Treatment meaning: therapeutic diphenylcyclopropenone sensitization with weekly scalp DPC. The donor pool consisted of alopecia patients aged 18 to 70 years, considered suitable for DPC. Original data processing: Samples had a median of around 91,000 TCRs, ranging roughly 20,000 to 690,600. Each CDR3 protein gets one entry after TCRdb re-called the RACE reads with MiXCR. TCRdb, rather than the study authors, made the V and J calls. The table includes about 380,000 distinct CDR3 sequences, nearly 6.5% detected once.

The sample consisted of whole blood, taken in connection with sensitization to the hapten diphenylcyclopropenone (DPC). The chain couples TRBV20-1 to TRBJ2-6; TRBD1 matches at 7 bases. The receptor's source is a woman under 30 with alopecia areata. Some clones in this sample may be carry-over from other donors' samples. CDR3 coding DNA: TGCAGTGCTACCGACAGGGCCGGGGCCAACGTCCTGACTTTC. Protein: CSATDRAGANVLTF.